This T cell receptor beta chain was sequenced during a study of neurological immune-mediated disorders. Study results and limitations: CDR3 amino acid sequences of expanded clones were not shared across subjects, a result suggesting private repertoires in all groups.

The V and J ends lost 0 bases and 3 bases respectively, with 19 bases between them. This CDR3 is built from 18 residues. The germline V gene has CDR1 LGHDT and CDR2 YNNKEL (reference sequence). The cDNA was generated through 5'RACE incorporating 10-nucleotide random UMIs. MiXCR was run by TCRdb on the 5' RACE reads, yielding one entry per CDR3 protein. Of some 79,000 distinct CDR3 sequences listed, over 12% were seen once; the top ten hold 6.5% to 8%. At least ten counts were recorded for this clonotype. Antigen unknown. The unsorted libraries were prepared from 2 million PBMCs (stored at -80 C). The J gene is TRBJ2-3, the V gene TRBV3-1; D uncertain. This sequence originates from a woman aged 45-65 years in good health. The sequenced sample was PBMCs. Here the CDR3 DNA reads TGTGCCAGCAGCCAAGATGCGTTATGGGCTAGGGTGACAGATACGCAGTATTTT. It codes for CASSQDALWARVTDTQYF.